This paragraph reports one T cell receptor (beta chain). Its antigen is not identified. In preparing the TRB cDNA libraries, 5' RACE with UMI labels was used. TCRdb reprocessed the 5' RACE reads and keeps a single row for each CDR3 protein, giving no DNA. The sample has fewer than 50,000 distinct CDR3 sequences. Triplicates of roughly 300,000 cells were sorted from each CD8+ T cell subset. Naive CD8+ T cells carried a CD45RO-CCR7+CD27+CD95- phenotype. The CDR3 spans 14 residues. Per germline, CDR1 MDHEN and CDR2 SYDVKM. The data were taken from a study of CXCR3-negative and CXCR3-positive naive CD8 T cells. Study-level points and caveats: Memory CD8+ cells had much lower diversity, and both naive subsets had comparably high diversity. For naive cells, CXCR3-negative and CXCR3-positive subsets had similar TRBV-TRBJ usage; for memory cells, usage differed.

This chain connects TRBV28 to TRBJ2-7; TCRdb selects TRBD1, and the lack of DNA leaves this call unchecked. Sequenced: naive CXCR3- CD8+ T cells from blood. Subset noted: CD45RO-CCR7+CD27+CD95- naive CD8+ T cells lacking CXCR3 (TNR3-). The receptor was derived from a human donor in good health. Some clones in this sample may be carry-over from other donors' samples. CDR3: CASSLRGGKNEQYF.